This paragraph covers one TCR beta chain sequence. No antigen is known for it. Unstimulated Tregs (CD4+CD25+CD127-) and CD4+CD25- non-Tregs were sorted from PBMCs. This sample was taken from a study of Tregs in tolerant kidney transplant recipients. Study findings and constraints: The most relevant donor-specific Treg TCRbeta repertoire apparently came from expansion with activated donor B cells. Findings come from small patient numbers and require larger validation. No direct test of biological reproducibility was done here.

Germline V gene lookup returns CDR1 ENHRY and CDR2 SYGVKD. The CDR3 runs to 13 residues. The V and J ends lost 4 bases and 0 bases respectively, with 4 bases between them. Some clones are missing from TCRdb's copy, which holds only in-frame ones; the method was immunoSEQ multiplex PCR. The data contain roughly 250,000 clones, about 86% of them singletons. The chain employs TRBV10-3 and TRBJ1-5; D remains unclear. This TCR came from a human donor in good health. Sequencing was performed on CD4+ T cells from blood. The chain's CDR3 is CAISGLSNQPQHF. The CDR3 DNA reads TGTGCCATCAGTGGACTTAGCAATCAGCCCCAGCATTTT.